Given below is one T cell receptor beta chain in context. This entry is derived from a study of blood T cell repertoires in COVID-19. Study-level information: Both acute and convalescent COVID-19 samples were obtained from the United States, Italy and Spain. T cells, B-cell-depleted T cells, or PBMCs supplied cDNA or gDNA.

Under the authors' procedure: Reference gene primer amplification gave nucleated cell count estimates. The data were produced by immunoSEQ multiplex PCR, yet TCRdb's version contains in-frame clones alone and is incomplete. V, J and clone size are taken as reported in that table, and D and trimming were inferred from the DNA itself. The data show around 100,000 clones, about 89% seen once. Germline CDR1 is LGHNA and CDR2 is YSLEER. Unmatched junction bases numbered 20, after V lost 0 bases and J lost 1 base. CDR3 length: 21 amino acids. The rearrangement joins TRBV4-3 to TRBJ1-1; 7 positions match TRBD1. Sequencing used peripheral blood. This clonotype was sampled from a man aged 50 to 60 with acute or convalescent COVID-19. The CDR3 coding sequence is TGCGCCAGCAGCCAAGACGCCCTACGTATTCGACCGGACAGGTCGAACACTGAAGCTTTCTTT. Protein product: CASSQDALRIRPDRSNTEAFF.